This is a list of T cell receptor beta chains from one sample in a study of blood T cell repertoires in COVID-19. Profiled with immunoSEQ multiplex PCR; TCRdb holds only in-frame clones, not every one. This table has 300,000 to 450,000 clones, roughly 86% appearing once. Sequencing input: peripheral blood. The receptors come from a woman aged 60-70 years with COVID-19, enrolled during active disease. The CDR3 runs from the conserved cysteine through the conserved F or W. The D gene is left open where the match is weak. Clone size is given for some rows only: seen once, a few or many times, or a class if the clone is expanded.

V	D	size	J	DNA	CDR3
TRBV6-5	NA	NA	TRBJ2-5	TGTGCCAGCAGTTACTCTGGCCCAGGGGAGACCCAGTACTTC	CASSYSGPGETQYF
TRBV12-3/TRBV12-4	NA	NA	TRBJ1-1	TGTGCCAGCAGTTCGCGTCTTAATACTTTCTTT	CASSSRLNTFF
TRBV6-5	TRBD1	NA	TRBJ1-2	TGTGCCAGCAGAACAGGGGGCGCCTACTATGGCTACACCTTC	CASRTGGAYYGYTF
TRBV19	TRBD1	NA	TRBJ1-5	TGTGCCAGCTCCGGGACAGGAAGGAGCAATCAGCCCCAGCATTTT	CASSGTGRSNQPQHF
TRBV3-1/TRBV3-2	TRBD1	NA	TRBJ2-3	TGTGCCAGCAGCCAAGACCCGGGACAGCTTTTCACAGATACGCAGTATTTT	CASSQDPGQLFTDTQYF
TRBV30	TRBD1	NA	TRBJ2-7	TGTGCCTCACACAGGGGGCTCTACGAGCAGTACTTC	CASHRGLYEQYF
TRBV29-1	TRBD1	NA	TRBJ1-1	TGCAGCGTTGACGGGACAGTGAACACTGAAGCTTTCTTT	CSVDGTVNTEAFF
TRBV19	NA	NA	TRBJ2-7	TGTGCCAGTAGTGAGGCCTCCCGATGGGAGCAGTACTTC	CASSEASRWEQYF
TRBV6-2/TRBV6-3	NA	NA	TRBJ1-1	TGTGCCAGCAGTTACCCCGAGTATTCAGCTTTCTTT	CASSYPEYSAFF
TRBV6-6	TRBD1	NA	TRBJ1-5	TGTGCCAGCAGTCCTGGGACAGAAATTTTTTCCGTGGGCAATCAGCCCCAGCATTTT	CASSPGTEIFSVGNQPQHF
TRBV7-2	NA	NA	TRBJ1-2	TGTGCCAGCGTGCGGGGCCCCGGCTATGGCTACACCTTC	CASVRGPGYGYTF
TRBV3-1/TRBV3-2	NA	NA	TRBJ2-1	TGTGCCAGCTCCCGACAGGCAACTGGCCCTAGCTCCTACAATGAGCAGTTCTTC	CASSRQATGPSSYNEQFF
TRBV6-1	TRBD1	NA	TRBJ1-1	TGTGCCAGCAGTGAAGCGACAGGGGGCTATTCTGAAGCTTTCTTT	CASSEATGGYSEAFF
TRBV7-7	NA	NA	TRBJ1-5	TGTGCTAGCAGCTTACCTTATTTCAAGGACAGCGGATTTGTGGATCAGCCCCAGCATTTT	CASSLPYFKDSGFVDQPQHF
TRBV28	TRBD1	NA	TRBJ2-7	TGTGCCAGCAGGACAGGGGAAGTCGGCGAGCAGTACTTC	CASRTGEVGEQYF
TRBV6-5	NA	NA	TRBJ2-7	TGTGCCAGCAGTTACACAGGTTTGGCCGAGCAGTACTTC	CASSYTGLAEQYF
TRBV5-1	TRBD1	NA	TRBJ1-1	TGCGCCAGCAGCTTCGGGACAGGGGCCGTGAACACTGAAGCTTTCTTT	CASSFGTGAVNTEAFF
TRBV5-4	TRBD1	once	TRBJ2-7	TGTGCCAGCAGCTTGGGGGACAGATCCTACGAGCAGTACTTC	CASSLGDRSYEQYF
TRBV7-3	TRBD2	NA	TRBJ2-5	TGTGCCAGCAGCATCGGGACTACCCCAAGTGAGACCCAGTACTTC	CASSIGTTPSETQYF
TRBV19	TRBD1	NA	TRBJ1-2	TGTGCCAGTAGTACGGGGACAGGGGACGCTAATAACTATGGCTACACCTTC	CASSTGTGDANNYGYTF
TRBV16	NA	NA	TRBJ1-2	TGTGCCAGCAGCCAAGACGGACTATGGGGCTACACCTTC	CASSQDGLWGYTF
TRBV6-6	NA	NA	TRBJ2-3	TGTGCCAGCATTAATCGAGGGGGGGGCGGATGGGATACGCAGTATTTT	CASINRGGGGWDTQYF
TRBV19	NA	once	TRBJ2-1	TGTGCCAGCTCGACGACTAATAAGGTATTCTCCTACAATGAGCAGTTCTTC	CASSTTNKVFSYNEQFF
TRBV10-2	NA	NA	TRBJ1-2	TGCGCCAGCAGTGGGACATCCGGGACAACAGGAGGCTACACCTTC	CASSGTSGTTGGYTF
TRBV2	TRBD1	NA	TRBJ1-5	TGTGCCAGCAGGACTCGACAGGGTAGTCAGCCCCAGCATTTT	CASRTRQGSQPQHF
TRBV6-6	TRBD1	once	TRBJ1-1	TGTGCCAGCAGAAATCAAGGGGGCGACACTGAAGCTTTCTTT	CASRNQGGDTEAFF
TRBV30	TRBD1	NA	TRBJ1-1	TGTGCCTGGAGTGTACTACGCGACAGGGCAGCGAACACTGAAGCTTTCTTT	CAWSVLRDRAANTEAFF
TRBV6-5	NA	NA	TRBJ2-5	TGTGCCAGCAGTCGGGTTCTGGGGACCCAGTACTTC	CASSRVLGTQYF
TRBV6-5	TRBD1	NA	TRBJ1-5	TGTGCCAGCAGCGTTGACAGGGGAGGCAATCAGCCCCAGCATTTT	CASSVDRGGNQPQHF
TRBV30	NA	NA	TRBJ2-1	TGTGCCTGGGCCAGAACAGACTCCTACAATGAGCAGTTCTTC	CAWARTDSYNEQFF
TRBV11-2	NA	few	TRBJ2-1	TGTGCCAGCAGCTCTGGAAGAAGGGGCTCCTACAATGAGCAGTTCTTC	CASSSGRRGSYNEQFF
TRBV7-2	NA	NA	TRBJ2-4	TGTGCCAGCAGCTTAGGTGACACCTTAGCCAAAAACATTCAGTACTTC	CASSLGDTLAKNIQYF
TRBV7-9	TRBD1	NA	TRBJ2-5	TGTGCCAGCAGCGACACGGCAGGGGGCCAGAAGACCCAGTACTTC	CASSDTAGGQKTQYF
TRBV3-1/TRBV3-2	NA	NA	TRBJ1-3	TGTGCCAGCAGTTTAACAGGCATCTCTGGAAACACCATATATTTT	CASSLTGISGNTIYF
TRBV7-8	NA	NA	TRBJ1-2	TGTGCCAGCAGCCCTTACAGGGTAGACGGCTACACCTTC	CASSPYRVDGYTF
TRBV12-5	TRBD1	few	TRBJ1-2	TGTGCTAGTGGTTTGGCACCGGACAGGGCCCCAGGCTACACCTTC	CASGLAPDRAPGYTF
TRBV7-6	NA	once	TRBJ2-7	TGTGCCAGCAGCTTCGTTGGCAGCGGCGAGCAGTACTTC	CASSFVGSGEQYF
TRBV5-1	TRBD2	NA	TRBJ2-5	TGCGCCAGCGGGGCAGCGGGGGGCCCGCAAGAGACCCAGTACTTC	CASGAAGGPQETQYF
TRBV12-3/TRBV12-4	NA	NA	TRBJ2-1	TGTGCCAGCAGCCACCGGAATGAGCAGTTCTTC	CASSHRNEQFF
TRBV19	TRBD1	NA	TRBJ1-6	TGTGCCAGTAGTACAACACAGGGGGCCTATAATTCACCCCTCCACTTT	CASSTTQGAYNSPLHF
TRBV6-5	NA	NA	TRBJ1-2	TGTGCCAGCAGTTACCTGGAGGGGTATGGCTACACCTTC	CASSYLEGYGYTF
TRBV18	TRBD2	NA	TRBJ2-1	TGTGCCAGCTCTCCCACTGGGGGGGACAATGAGCAGTTCTTC	CASSPTGGDNEQFF
TRBV20-1	NA	few	TRBJ1-2	TGCAGTGCTAGTGCAGGGAAGGATGGCTACACCTTC	CSASAGKDGYTF
TRBV6-5	TRBD1	NA	TRBJ2-3	TGTGCCAGCAGTTACTCGGGACAGGGTTCGACAGATACGCAGTATTTT	CASSYSGQGSTDTQYF
TRBV6-5	TRBD2	NA	TRBJ2-3	TGTGCCAGCAGTTACCTGGGGACTACCACAGATACGCAGTATTTT	CASSYLGTTTDTQYF
TRBV9	TRBD1	NA	TRBJ1-6	TGTGCCAGCAGCGGACGACAGGGGGCTTCACCCCTCCACTTT	CASSGRQGASPLHF
TRBV5-1	NA	few	TRBJ2-7	TGCGCCAGCAGCTTGTCCGGTCCGTCGTACGAGCAGTACTTC	CASSLSGPSYEQYF
TRBV27	NA	NA	TRBJ2-7	TGTGCCAGCAGTTTAAACAGGGTGAGAAACGAGCAGTACTTC	CASSLNRVRNEQYF